Each of the 12 T cell receptor beta chains below was sequenced from the same sample in a study of T cells after somatic rescue of genetic block. Assay used: immunoSEQ multiplex PCR; TCRdb lists only in-frame clones, some missing. This table holds about 67,000 clones, about 90% found once. What was sequenced was peripheral blood mononuclear cells (PBMCs). All receptors derive from a man aged 35-49 years.

The chain couples TRBV27 to TRBJ2-5; 10 bases map to TRBD1. This CDR3 is 15 amino acids long. V shed 6 bases, J shed 9 bases, and the junction held 13 bases outside the gene matches. Per the germline V gene, CDR1 is MNHEY and CDR2 is SMNVEV (reference sequence). The CDR3 spells CASRRGLGQGRAQYF. The DNA of the CDR3 is TGTGCCAGCAGGAGAGGTTTGGGACAGGGGCGGGCCCAGTACTTC.

This sequence joins TRBV5-1 and TRBJ1-4; tentative D call: TRBD1 (6 bases). The germline V gene encodes CDR1 SGHRS and CDR2 YFSETQ. The CDR3 contains 15 residues. V was cut by 4 bases and J by 0 bases, with 10 bases left in between. DNA for the CDR3: TGCGCCAGCAGCCTGGACAGAGCAACTAATGAAAAACTGTTTTTT. Its protein is CASSLDRATNEKLFF. Full variable domain (outside the CDR3, taken from reference TRBV5-1 and TRBJ1-4): KAGVTQTPRYLIKTRGQQVTLSCSPISGHRSVSWYQQTPGQGLQFLFEYFSETQRNKGNFPGRFSGRQFSNSRSEMNVSTLELGDSALYLCASSLDRATNEKLFFGSGTQLSVL.

This rearrangement joins TRBV19 to TRBJ1-3; D gene ambiguous. The germline V gene has CDR1 LNHDA and CDR2 SQIVND (reference sequence). This CDR3 is built from 16 residues. The V end was cut by 8 bases, the J end by 0 bases, with 17 bases between. Here the CDR3 DNA reads TGTGCCAGTGGGGTGGGCCTACTCAGCTCTGGAAACACCATATATTTT. Translated, it gives CASGVGLLSSGNTIYF.

A few counts support this clone. The rearrangement uses TRBV5-1 and TRBJ1-1; 9 nucleotides agree with TRBD1. Trimming at V came to 4 bases and at J to 0 bases, leaving 7 bases not matched to a gene. The CDR3 runs to 16 residues. CDR1 is SGHRS, CDR2 YFSETQ, per germline. The CDR3 here is CASSLGTGTMNTEAFF. Written as DNA, the CDR3 is TGCGCCAGCAGCCTCGGGACAGGGACCATGAACACTGAAGCTTTCTTT.

This chain joins TRBV14 and TRBJ2-1; 7 bases match TRBD2. The CDR3 consists of 18 residues. The germline V gene has CDR1 SGHDN and CDR2 FVKESK. V was pared by 2 bases and J by 11 bases, with 21 bases of the junction left unmatched. CDR3 DNA sequence: TGTGCCAGCAGCCAAAGCCTCGCGCTGGCGGGAGCAAATGAGCAGCAGTTCTTC. It encodes CASSQSLALAGANEQQFF.

This sequence joins TRBV6-1 and TRBJ2-5; TRBD1 matches 10 bases. With V trimmed by 0 bases and J by 2 bases, 12 bases remained unmatched. The CDR3 has 19 residues. CDR1 is MNHNS and CDR2 is SASEGT in the germline V gene. The CDR3 DNA follows: TGTGCCAGCAGTGAAGCGTATCCGACAGGGGGCGCCGGGCAAGAGACCCAGTACTTC. Its protein is CASSEAYPTGGAGQETQYF.

The V call is TRBV10-1, the J call TRBJ2-3; the D gene is possibly TRBD2 (6 bases). CDR1 WNHNN and CDR2 SYGVQD come from the germline V gene (reference sequence). The length of the CDR3 is 19 residues. Trimming removed 2 bases at V and 6 bases at J, with 27 bases between. The CDR3 loop reads CASSETYVFGAGKADTQYF. The CDR3 DNA reads TGCGCCAGCAGTGAGACCTACGTGTTCGGGGCGGGGAAGGCGGATACGCAGTATTTT.

This clone has more than one count but fewer than ten. V usage is TRBV6-5 and J usage is TRBJ1-5; TRBD1 is a possible D gene (5 bases). V shed 5 bases and J shed 9 bases, with 14 bases lying between them. The length of the CDR3 is 13 residues. Germline values: CDR1 MNHEY, CDR2 SVGAGI. DNA of the CDR3: TGTGCCAGCAGTCAAGGGACGGCACTGCCCCAGCATTTT. As protein: CASSQGTALPQHF.

The chain has TRBV5-4 and TRBJ2-1; no reliable D call. The CDR3 spans 12 residues. The V gene's germline CDR1 is SGHNT and CDR2 YYREEE (reference sequence). V was trimmed by 4 bases and J by 3 bases, leaving 5 bases between them. CDR3 amino acids: CASSTSYNEQFF. The CDR3 nucleotides read TGTGCCAGCAGCACCAGCTACAATGAGCAGTTCTTC.

The chain employs TRBV2 and TRBJ1-1; D is possibly TRBD1 (5 bases). This CDR3 comprises 14 residues. Germline V gene data show CDR1 as SNHLY and CDR2 as FYNNEI. V lost 3 bases and J 0 bases, leaving 8 bases between the germline ends. This chain's CDR3 is CASSDRQMNTEAFF. CDR3 DNA: TGTGCCAGCAGTGATCGACAGATGAACACTGAAGCTTTCTTT.

This clone was observed a single time. The chain has TRBV10-2 and TRBJ2-3, with 8 bases matching TRBD1. V trimming: 6 bases; J trimming: 6 bases; junction bases outside the gene matches: 14. This CDR3 is built from 16 residues. Germline CDR1 WSHSY, CDR2 SAAADI. The CDR3 here is CASRKTPGGAGDTQYF. The CDR3 bases are TGCGCCAGCAGGAAAACTCCAGGGGGCGCAGGGGATACGCAGTATTTT.

J is TRBJ2-2 and V is TRBV18, with D possibly called TRBD1 or TRBD2 (5 bases each). Germline CDR1 is KGHSH and CDR2 is LQKENI. The CDR3 totals 15 residues. Trimming stripped 2 bases from V and 3 bases from J, with 10 bases between. Written as DNA, the CDR3 is TGTGCCAGCTCACCAGGCCGGGGCTACACCGGGGAGCTGTTTTTT. Translating it yields CASSPGRGYTGELFF. Drawing the rest from reference TRBV18 and TRBJ2-2, the complete variable domain is NAGVMQNPRHLVRRRGQEARLRCSPMKGHSHVYWYRQLPEEGLKFMVYLQKENIIDESGMPKERFSAEFPKEGPSILRIQQVVRGDSAAYFCASSPGRGYTGELFFGEGSRLTVL.